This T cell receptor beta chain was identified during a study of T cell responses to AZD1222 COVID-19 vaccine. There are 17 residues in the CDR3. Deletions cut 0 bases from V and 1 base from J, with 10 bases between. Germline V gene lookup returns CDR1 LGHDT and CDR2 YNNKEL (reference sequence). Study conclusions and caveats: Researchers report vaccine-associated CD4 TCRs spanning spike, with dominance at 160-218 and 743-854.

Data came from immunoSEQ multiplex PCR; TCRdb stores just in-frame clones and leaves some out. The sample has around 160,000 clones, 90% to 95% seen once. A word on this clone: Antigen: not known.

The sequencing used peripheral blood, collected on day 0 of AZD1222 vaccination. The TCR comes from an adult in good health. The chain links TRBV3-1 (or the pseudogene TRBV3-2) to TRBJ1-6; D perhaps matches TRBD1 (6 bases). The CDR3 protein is CASSQDFGQSYNSPLHF. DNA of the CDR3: TGTGCCAGCAGCCAAGATTTCGGACAGTCCTATAATTCACCCCTCCACTTT.